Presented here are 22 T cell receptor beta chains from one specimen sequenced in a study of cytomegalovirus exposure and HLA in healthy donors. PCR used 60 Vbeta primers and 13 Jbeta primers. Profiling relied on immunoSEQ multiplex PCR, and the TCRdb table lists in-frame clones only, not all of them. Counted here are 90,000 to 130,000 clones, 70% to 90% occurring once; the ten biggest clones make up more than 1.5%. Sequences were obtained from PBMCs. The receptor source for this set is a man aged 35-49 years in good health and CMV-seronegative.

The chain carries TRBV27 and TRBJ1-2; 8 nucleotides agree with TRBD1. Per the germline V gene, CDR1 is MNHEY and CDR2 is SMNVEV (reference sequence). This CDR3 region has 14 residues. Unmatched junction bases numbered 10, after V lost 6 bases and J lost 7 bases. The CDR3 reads CASSLKTGASGYTF. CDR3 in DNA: TGTGCCAGCAGCTTAAAGACAGGGGCTAGTGGCTACACCTTC.

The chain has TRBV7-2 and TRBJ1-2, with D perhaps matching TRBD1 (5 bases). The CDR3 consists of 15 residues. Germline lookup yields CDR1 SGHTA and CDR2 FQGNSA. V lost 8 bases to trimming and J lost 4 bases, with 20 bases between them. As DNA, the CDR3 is TGTGCCAGCGGAACCTCCGGGACGGGAGTCTATGGCTACACCTTC. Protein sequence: CASGTSGTGVYGYTF.

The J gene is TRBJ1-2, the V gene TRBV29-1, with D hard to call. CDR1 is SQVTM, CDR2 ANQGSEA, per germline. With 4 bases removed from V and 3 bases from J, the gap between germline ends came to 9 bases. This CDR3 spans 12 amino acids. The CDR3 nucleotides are TGCAGCGTTGCCACAGTAGACTATGGCTACACCTTC. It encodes CSVATVDYGYTF.

In DNA, the CDR3 is TGCGCCAGCAGCTCAGGGCCCTCTGGCTTTCTCACTAACTATGGCTACACCTTC. Amino acids: CASSSGPSGFLTNYGYTF. V is TRBV5-1 and J is TRBJ1-2, with a possible D match to TRBD1 (5 bases). Trimming stripped 3 bases from V and 0 bases from J, with 21 bases between. The length of the CDR3 is 18 residues. Germline V lookup: CDR1 SGHRS, CDR2 YFSETQ.

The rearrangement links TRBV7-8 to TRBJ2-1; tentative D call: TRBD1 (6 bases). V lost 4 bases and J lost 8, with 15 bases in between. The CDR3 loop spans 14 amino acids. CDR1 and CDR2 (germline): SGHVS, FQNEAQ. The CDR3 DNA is TGTGCCAGCAGCTCCCTTACAGGGTTTGATGAGCAGTTCTTC. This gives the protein CASSSLTGFDEQFF.

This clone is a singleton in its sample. DNA for the CDR3: TGTGCCAGCAGTGAAATAGGAGGGAAGGGAGGTAATTCACCCCTCCACTTT. It encodes CASSEIGGKGGNSPLHF. The genes are TRBV6-1 and TRBJ1-6; no clear D gene. Germline V gives CDR1 MNHNS, CDR2 SASEGT. The CDR3 has 17 residues. Trimming left V 2 bases short and J 6 bases short, with 17 bases between.

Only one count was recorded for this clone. The CDR3: CAISQTGVLDTIYF. DNA for the CDR3: TGTGCCATCAGCCAGACAGGGGTGCTAGACACCATATATTTT. The chain is built from TRBV10-3 and TRBJ1-3; TRBD1 matches 8 bases. The junction had 9 bases not matched to a gene; V was cut back by 6 bases and J by 8 bases. The CDR3 spans 14 residues. Germline CDR1 ENHRY, CDR2 SYGVKD.

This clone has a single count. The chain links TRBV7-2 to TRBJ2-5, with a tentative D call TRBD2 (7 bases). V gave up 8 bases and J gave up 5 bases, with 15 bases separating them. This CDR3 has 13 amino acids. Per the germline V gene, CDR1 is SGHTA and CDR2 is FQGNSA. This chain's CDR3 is CASLRGGGETQYF. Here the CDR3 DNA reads TGTGCCAGCCTTAGAGGGGGGGGCGAGACCCAGTACTTC.

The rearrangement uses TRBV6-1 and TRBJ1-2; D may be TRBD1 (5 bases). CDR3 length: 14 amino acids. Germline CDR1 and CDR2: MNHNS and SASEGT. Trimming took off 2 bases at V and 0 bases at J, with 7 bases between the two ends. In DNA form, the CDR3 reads TGTGCCAGCAGTGAAACAGGAGCTAACTATGGCTACACCTTC. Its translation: CASSETGANYGYTF.

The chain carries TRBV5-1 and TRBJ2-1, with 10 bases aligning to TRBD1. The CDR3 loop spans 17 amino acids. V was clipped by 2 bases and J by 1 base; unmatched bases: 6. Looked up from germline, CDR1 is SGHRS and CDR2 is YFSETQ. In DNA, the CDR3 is TGCGCCAGCAGCTTAGGGGACAGGGGTTCGTCCTACAATGAGCAGTTCTTC. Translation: CASSLGDRGSSYNEQFF.

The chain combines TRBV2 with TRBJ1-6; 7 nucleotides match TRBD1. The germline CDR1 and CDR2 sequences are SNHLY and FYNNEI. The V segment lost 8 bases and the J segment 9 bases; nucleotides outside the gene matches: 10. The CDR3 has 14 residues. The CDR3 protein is CASGSGTEISPLHF. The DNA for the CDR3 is TGTGCCAGCGGGTCCGGGACAGAAATTTCACCCCTCCACTTT. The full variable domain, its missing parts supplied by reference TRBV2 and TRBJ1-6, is EPEVTQTPSHQVTQMGQEVILRCVPISNHLYFYWYRQILGQKVEFLVSFYNNEISEKSEIFDDQFSVERPDGSNFTLKIRSTKLEDSAMYFCASGSGTEISPLHFGNGTRLTVT.

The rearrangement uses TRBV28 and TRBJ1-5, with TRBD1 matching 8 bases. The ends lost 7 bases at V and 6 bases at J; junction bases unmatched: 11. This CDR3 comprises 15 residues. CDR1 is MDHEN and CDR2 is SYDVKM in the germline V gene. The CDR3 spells CASNLGGQGGQPQHF. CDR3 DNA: TGTGCCAGCAACTTGGGAGGACAGGGAGGTCAGCCCCAGCATTTT. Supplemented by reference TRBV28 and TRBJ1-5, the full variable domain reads DVKVTQSSRYLVKRTGEKVFLECVQDMDHENMFWYRQDPGLGLRLIYFSYDVKMKEKGDIPEGYSVSREKKERFSLILESASTNQTSMYLCASNLGGQGGQPQHFGDGTRLSIL.

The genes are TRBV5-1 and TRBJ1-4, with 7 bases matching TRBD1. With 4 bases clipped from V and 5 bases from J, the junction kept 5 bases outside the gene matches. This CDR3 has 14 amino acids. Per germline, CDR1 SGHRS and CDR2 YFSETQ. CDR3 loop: CASSVGQWNEKLFF. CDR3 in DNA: TGCGCCAGCAGCGTGGGACAGTGGAATGAAAAACTGTTTTTT.

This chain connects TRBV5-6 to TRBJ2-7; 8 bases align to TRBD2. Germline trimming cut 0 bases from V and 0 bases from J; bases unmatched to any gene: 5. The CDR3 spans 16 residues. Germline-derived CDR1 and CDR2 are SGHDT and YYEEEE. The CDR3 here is CASSLAPSGSSYEQYF. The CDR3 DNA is TGTGCCAGCAGCTTGGCTCCTAGCGGGTCCTCCTACGAGCAGTACTTC.

The CDR3 nucleotides are TGCGCCAGCAGCCCCACAGGGCACACAGATACGCAGTATTTT. As protein: CASSPTGHTDTQYF. J is TRBJ2-3 and V is TRBV5-1, with a weak D call TRBD1 (6 bases). Per the germline V gene, CDR1 is SGHRS and CDR2 is YFSETQ. CDR3 length: 14 amino acids. V lost 4 bases and J 2 bases, leaving 11 bases between the germline ends.

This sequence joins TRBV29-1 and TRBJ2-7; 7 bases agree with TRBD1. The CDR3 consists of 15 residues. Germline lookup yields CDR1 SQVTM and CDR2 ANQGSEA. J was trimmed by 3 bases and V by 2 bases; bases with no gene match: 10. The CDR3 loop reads CSVETTGTELYEQYF. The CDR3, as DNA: TGCAGCGTTGAAACTACCGGGACAGAGCTCTACGAGCAGTACTTC.

The CDR3 region is CARGYRGLSGYTF. CDR3 DNA: TGTGCCAGAGGGTACAGGGGATTAAGCGGCTACACCTTC. V gene TRBV2 combines with J gene TRBJ1-2; TRBD1 aligns across 7 bases. Germline lookup yields CDR1 SNHLY and CDR2 FYNNEI. The V and J ends lost 9 bases and 8 bases, in that order; junction bases with no gene match: 12. There are 13 residues in the CDR3.

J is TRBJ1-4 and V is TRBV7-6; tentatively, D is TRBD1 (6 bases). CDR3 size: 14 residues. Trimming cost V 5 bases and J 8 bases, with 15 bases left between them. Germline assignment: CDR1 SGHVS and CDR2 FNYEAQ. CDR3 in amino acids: CASSPQGGGEKLFF. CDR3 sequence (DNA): TGTGCCAGCAGCCCCCAAGGGGGGGGCGAAAAACTGTTTTTT.

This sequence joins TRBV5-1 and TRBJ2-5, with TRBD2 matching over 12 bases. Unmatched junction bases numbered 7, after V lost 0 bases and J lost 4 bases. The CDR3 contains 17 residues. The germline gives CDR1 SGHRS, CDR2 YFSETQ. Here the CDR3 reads CASSLVLAGGPGETQYF. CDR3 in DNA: TGCGCCAGCAGCTTGGTCCTAGCGGGGGGGCCAGGAGAGACCCAGTACTTC. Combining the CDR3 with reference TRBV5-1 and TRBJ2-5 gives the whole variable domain KAGVTQTPRYLIKTRGQQVTLSCSPISGHRSVSWYQQTPGQGLQFLFEYFSETQRNKGNFPGRFSGRQFSNSRSEMNVSTLELGDSALYLCASSLVLAGGPGETQYFGPGTRLLVL.

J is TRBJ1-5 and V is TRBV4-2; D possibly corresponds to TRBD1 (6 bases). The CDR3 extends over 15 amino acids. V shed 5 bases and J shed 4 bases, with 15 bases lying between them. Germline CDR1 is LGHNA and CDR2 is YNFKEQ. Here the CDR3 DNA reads TGTGCCAGCAGCTACGAAGAACAGGGAAATCAGCCCCAGCATTTT. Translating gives CASSYEEQGNQPQHF.

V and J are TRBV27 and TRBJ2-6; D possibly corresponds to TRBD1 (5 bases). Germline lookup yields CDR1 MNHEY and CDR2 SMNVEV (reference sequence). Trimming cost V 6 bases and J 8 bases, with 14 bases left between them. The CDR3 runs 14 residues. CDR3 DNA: TGTGCCAGCAGGCGGACGGCAGGGCCCAACGTCCTGACTTTC. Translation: CASRRTAGPNVLTF.

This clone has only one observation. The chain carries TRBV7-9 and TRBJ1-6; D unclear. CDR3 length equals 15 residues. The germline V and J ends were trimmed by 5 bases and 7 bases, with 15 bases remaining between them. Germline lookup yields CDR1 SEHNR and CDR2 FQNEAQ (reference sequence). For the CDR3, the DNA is TGTGCCAGCAGCCAGAGTCTAGGAGCAAATTCACCCCTCCACTTT. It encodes CASSQSLGANSPLHF.